These 22 T cell receptor beta chains originate from one sample sequenced in a study of control samples from healthy donors and cancer patients. Method: immunoSEQ multiplex PCR; TCRdb's copy keeps in-frame clones and lacks some. The sample lists approximately 210,000 clones; 90% to 95% were seen once. The sample was blood. The receptor source for this set is a young man in good health.

This chain connects TRBV19 to TRBJ2-1, with TRBD1 matching over 9 bases. This CDR3 has 16 amino acids. The V gene end was trimmed by 2 bases and the J gene end by 0 bases; junction bases not matched to a gene: 2. The germline V gene encodes CDR1 LNHDA and CDR2 SQIVND (reference sequence). CDR3 sequence: CASSITGGSSYNEQFF. The CDR3 region has the DNA TGTGCCAGTAGTATAACAGGGGGCAGCTCCTACAATGAGCAGTTCTTC.

The rearrangement uses TRBV2 and TRBJ1-2, with a weak D call TRBD1 (6 bases). The germline V gene encodes CDR1 SNHLY and CDR2 FYNNEI. V was shortened by 4 bases and J by 3 bases, with 15 bases between the two germline ends. The CDR3 is 15 residues long. The CDR3 protein is CASSVGGAVHYGYTF. The CDR3 DNA follows: TGTGCCAGCAGTGTGGGGGGGGCTGTTCACTATGGCTACACCTTC.

As DNA, the CDR3 is TGTGCCACCAGTGACCCGGGACTCTCGAACACCGGGGAGCTGTTTTTT. This sequence encodes CATSDPGLSNTGELFF. The chain links TRBV24-1 to TRBJ2-2, with D possibly matching TRBD2 (6 bases). V was trimmed by 4 bases and J by 0 bases, leaving 11 bases between them. This CDR3 comprises 16 residues. Germline values: CDR1 KGHDR, CDR2 SFDVKD.

This sequence joins TRBV12-5 and TRBJ2-7, with D possibly being TRBD2 (6 bases). Trimming stripped 1 base from V and 5 bases from J, with 15 bases between. CDR3 length equals 15 residues. Germline V CDR1 and CDR2: LGHNT, FRNRAP. CDR3 nucleotides: TGTGCTAGTGGTTTGGGCAAGGGACTTGTCGACGAGCAGTACTTC. This gives the protein CASGLGKGLVDEQYF.

The chain is built from TRBV6-5 and TRBJ1-4; D call uncertain. V shed 8 bases and J shed 8 bases, with 12 bases lying between them. The CDR3 runs 12 residues. Germline V gene sequence: CDR1 MNHEY, CDR2 SVGAGI. The CDR3 sequence: CASRWAREKLFF. For the CDR3, the DNA is TGTGCCAGCCGTTGGGCCAGGGAAAAACTGTTTTTT.

The rearrangement links TRBV9 to TRBJ1-3, with 8 nucleotides matching TRBD1. In germline, CDR1 is SGDLS, CDR2 YYNGEE. The CDR3 loop spans 15 amino acids. J lost 2 bases, V lost 0 bases, and 1 base had no gene match. Here the CDR3 reads CASSVGTGTGNTIYF. In nucleotides, the CDR3 is TGTGCCAGCAGCGTAGGGACAGGGACTGGAAACACCATATATTTT. Variable domain in full (rest from reference TRBV9 and TRBJ1-3): DSGVTQTPKHLITATGQRVTLRCSPRSGDLSVYWYQQSLDQGLQFLIQYYNGEERAKGNILERFSAQQFPDLHSELNLSSLELGDSALYFCASSVGTGTGNTIYFGEGSWLTVV.

This clone was detected only once. The gene calls are TRBV14 and TRBJ1-2, with unresolved D. This CDR3 spans 13 amino acids. V was trimmed by 1 base and J by 7 bases, leaving 10 bases between them. Germline V gene data show CDR1 as SGHDN and CDR2 as FVKESK. This CDR3 reads CASSQGSPPGYTF. The CDR3 nucleotides read TGTGCCAGCAGCCAAGGCAGTCCGCCTGGCTACACCTTC.

The V and J genes are TRBV24-1 and TRBJ2-1; D is perhaps TRBD2 (5 bases). The germline V gene encodes CDR1 KGHDR and CDR2 SFDVKD. Trimming shortened V by 4 bases and J by 9 bases, and 9 bases separated the two germline ends. This CDR3 region has 12 residues. The CDR3 here is CATSDYSGEQFF. In nucleotides, the CDR3 is TGTGCCACCAGTGACTACAGCGGTGAGCAGTTCTTC.

This chain joins TRBV4-1 and TRBJ1-4, with D unresolved. Germline lookup yields CDR1 MGHRA and CDR2 YSYEKL. Trimming cost V 1 base and J 8 bases, with 8 bases left between them. This CDR3 has 13 amino acids. The CDR3 nucleotides are TGCGCCAGCAGCCAAGGTTCGTACGAAAAACTGTTTTTT. It translates to CASSQGSYEKLFF.

As DNA, the CDR3 is TGTGCCAGCAGCTTAGCTAATATAGGGCTTGGCTACACCTTC. It specifies CASSLANIGLGYTF. The chain links TRBV7-9 to TRBJ1-2, with no clear D. The CDR3 has 14 residues. The germline CDR1 and CDR2 sequences are SEHNR and FQNEAQ (reference sequence). V was cut by 0 bases and J by 7 bases, with 12 bases left in between.

The rearrangement links TRBV2 to TRBJ1-6, with D hard to call. V was trimmed by 6 bases and J by 5 bases, leaving 8 bases between them. Per the germline V gene, CDR1 is SNHLY and CDR2 is FYNNEI. CDR3 length: 13 amino acids. Written as DNA, the CDR3 is TGTGCCAGCAGAAGAGTCAATAATTCACCCCTCCACTTT. Translated, it gives CASRRVNNSPLHF. The full variable domain, its missing parts supplied by reference TRBV2 and TRBJ1-6, is EPEVTQTPSHQVTQMGQEVILRCVPISNHLYFYWYRQILGQKVEFLVSFYNNEISEKSEIFDDQFSVERPDGSNFTLKIRSTKLEDSAMYFCASRRVNNSPLHFGNGTRLTVT.

The V call is TRBV29-1, the J call TRBJ2-2; D is unclear. From germline, CDR1 is SQVTM and CDR2 ANQGSEA. CDR3 size: 13 residues. The ends were cut back, 4 bases at V and 5 bases at J, with 11 bases in the middle. CDR3 protein: CSVGLVGTGELFF. The CDR3 DNA reads TGCAGCGTTGGGTTGGTAGGAACCGGGGAGCTGTTTTTT.

The chain combines TRBV7-9 with TRBJ2-7, with D perhaps TRBD1 (5 bases). The V gene lost 5 bases and the J gene lost 3 bases, with 8 bases spanning the gap. CDR1 and CDR2 from the germline V gene are SEHNR and FQNEAQ (reference sequence). The CDR3 runs to 12 residues. The CDR3 reads CASSNTGYEQYF. The CDR3 region has the DNA TGTGCCAGCAGCAACACAGGCTACGAGCAGTACTTC.

This sequence joins TRBV3-1 (or the pseudogene TRBV3-2) and TRBJ1-4, with D unresolved. Germline lookup yields CDR1 LGHDT and CDR2 YNNKEL (reference sequence). This CDR3 has 17 residues. V shed 1 base and J shed 0 bases, with 12 bases lying between them. The CDR3 protein is CASSQVPFYATNEKLFF. For the CDR3, the DNA is TGTGCCAGCAGCCAAGTGCCCTTTTATGCAACTAATGAAAAACTGTTTTTT.

This rearrangement joins TRBV5-1 to TRBJ2-7, with 13 nucleotides matching TRBD2. The CDR3 length is 15 residues. The germline V gene has CDR1 SGHRS and CDR2 YFSETQ. Germline trimming cut 3 bases from V and 5 bases from J; bases unmatched to any gene: 5. For the CDR3, the DNA is TGCGCCAGCAGCTCGACCGGGACTAGCGGGAACGAGCAGTACTTC. The encoded protein is CASSSTGTSGNEQYF.

There are a few counts of this clone. Because the CDR3's place on the DNA is in doubt, the DNA is left out and the CDR3 is given as listed by TCRdb. CDR3: CASSSSDRVNSPLHF. The V call is TRBV2, the J call TRBJ1-6; TRBD1, the table's D call, was not compared with the DNA. The length of the CDR3 is 15 amino acids, counting both ends. Germline-derived CDR1 and CDR2 are SNHLY and FYNNEI.

In its sample, this clone was seen once. This chain links TRBV7-8 with TRBJ1-4, with TRBD1 as a possible D gene (5 bases). The CDR3 is made up of 15 amino acids. V lost 5 bases to trimming and J lost 7 bases, with 17 bases between them. CDR1 and CDR2 from the germline V gene are SGHVS and FQNEAQ. CDR3: CASSPSRGGREKLFF. The CDR3 region has the DNA TGTGCCAGCAGCCCCTCTCGGGGGGGTCGTGAAAAACTGTTTTTT.

The chain is built from TRBV10-3 and TRBJ1-2; unclear D gene. This CDR3 is built from 14 residues. Per the germline V gene, CDR1 is ENHRY and CDR2 is SYGVKD. V dropped 3 bases and J dropped 5 bases, with 13 bases sitting between them. Here the CDR3 reads CAISDGRMGYGYTF. The CDR3 nucleotides read TGTGCCATCAGTGATGGCCGGATGGGGTATGGCTACACCTTC.

CDR3 sequence: CATSETGGHGEAFF. The DNA for the CDR3 is TGTGCCACCAGTGAGACAGGGGGGCACGGTGAAGCTTTCTTT. J is TRBJ1-1 and V is TRBV24-1; 9 bases are shared with TRBD1. The CDR3 runs to 14 residues. Germline V CDR1 and CDR2: KGHDR, SFDVKD. The ends lost 4 bases at V and 7 bases at J; junction bases unmatched: 6.

The V call is TRBV18, the J call TRBJ2-7, with D unresolved. Germline lookup yields CDR1 KGHSH and CDR2 LQKENI. The CDR3 consists of 13 residues. V was trimmed by 2 bases and J by 5 bases, leaving 10 bases between them. The CDR3 DNA reads TGTGCCAGCTCACCAGGGGTAAGCGACGAGCAGTACTTC. Translated: CASSPGVSDEQYF.

A note on this clone: This specimen includes other DNA sequences encoding the same CDR3. The rearrangement joins TRBV24-1 to TRBJ2-7; no clear D gene. The germline V and J ends were trimmed by 5 bases and 1 base, with 5 bases remaining between them. The CDR3 spans 12 residues. Germline-derived CDR1 and CDR2 are KGHDR and SFDVKD. CDR3 protein: CATSAGSYEQYF. DNA for the CDR3: TGTGCCACCAGTGCCGGTTCCTACGAGCAGTACTTC.

This chain's CDR3 is CASSATGAPDNEQFF. CDR3 bases: TGCGCCAGCAGCGCAACAGGGGCTCCGGACAATGAGCAGTTCTTC. The chain has TRBV5-1 and TRBJ2-1; 7 nucleotides line up with TRBD1. The CDR3 extends over 15 amino acids. Germline V gene sequence: CDR1 SGHRS, CDR2 YFSETQ. Germline trimming cut 4 bases from V and 5 bases from J; bases unmatched to any gene: 9. The complete variable domain, with remaining parts taken from reference TRBV5-1 and TRBJ2-1, reads KAGVTQTPRYLIKTRGQQVTLSCSPISGHRSVSWYQQTPGQGLQFLFEYFSETQRNKGNFPGRFSGRQFSNSRSEMNVSTLELGDSALYLCASSATGAPDNEQFFGPGTRLTVL.